This TCR beta chain was retrieved from a study of T cell repertoires in cytomegalovirus infection. Overall study context: Use of recently identified HLA-C-restricted and well-studied HLA-B-restricted CMV epitopes was part of the study. The public TCR beta signatures pointed to both CMV infection and matching HLA type.

This clonotype was counted a few times. Its antigen remains unknown. TCRdb re-derived calls from the reads in MiXCR, one entry per CDR3 protein. The sample carries 80,000 to 90,000 distinct CDR3 sequences, about half recorded once. Whole-study results and caveats: Clonotype analysis showed dominance of the ex vivo response by HLA-C-restricted CMV-specific TCR beta clonotypes. There were carriers of CMV plus the relevant HLA, and cumulative public TCR beta family frequency identified them.

This receptor was identified in a human donor in good health (CMV status not recorded). Some clones in this sample may be carry-over from other donors' samples. The material was CD8+ T cells from cultured PBMCs, obtained from culture after CMV antigen stimulation.

This CDR3 reads CASSDRTSGGLTDTQYF. CDR3 nucleotide sequence: TGTGCCAGCAGCGATCGGACTAGCGGGGGCCTCACAGATACGCAGTATTTT. The chain recombines TRBV7-3 with TRBJ2-3, with 13 nucleotides matching TRBD2. The CDR3 is made up of 17 amino acids. J was trimmed by 2 bases and V by 5 bases; bases with no gene match: 7. CDR1 is SGHTA and CDR2 is FQGTGA in the germline V gene.